This TCR beta chain stems from a study of T cell responses to AZD1222 COVID-19 vaccine. The CDR3 sequence is 18 residues long. CDR1 is MGHRA and CDR2 is YSYEKL in the germline V gene. J was trimmed by 4 bases and V by 0 bases; bases with no gene match: 13. Sequencing was performed with immunoSEQ multiplex PCR; in TCRdb, only in-frame clones are kept and a portion is missing. The sample includes 55,000 to 75,000 clones, approximately 91% of them seen just once. The genes are TRBV4-1 and TRBJ1-2; 8 bases agree with TRBD1. Sequences were derived from peripheral blood, sampled on day 0 of AZD1222 vaccination. The TCR comes from an adult in good health. The CDR3 bases are TGCGCCAGCAGCCAAGAAGGCCGAGTCCAGGGGGCCATCTATGGCTACACCTTC. This gives the protein CASSQEGRVQGAIYGYTF.